This TCR beta chain was sequenced during a study of CD8+ T cells in alopecia areata. Study details: Treatment comprised oral tofacitinib, 5 to 10 mg twice daily, in treated patients. The study, taken as a whole, reports: For lesional scalp, especially alopecia totalis/universalis, clonality was higher than in normal scalp.

In this sample, this clone turned up a few times. The antigen remains undetermined. TCR sequencing used cDNA made by reverse transcription of extracted RNA. Produced via immunoSEQ multiplex PCR; TCRdb's table is partial and in-frame only. There are 150,000 or so clones in the sample; approximately 50% occur only once, and roughly 7.5% lies in the top ten. From alopecia areata patients, lesional scalp punch biopsies and peripheral blood were collected. The researchers isolated CD4+ and CD8+ T cells from PBMCs by sorting. Unmatched junction bases numbered 7, after V lost 0 bases and J lost 8 bases. CDR1 and CDR2 (germline): SGHTA, FQGTGA. CDR3 length equals 15 residues.

V and J are TRBV7-3 and TRBJ1-2, with 9 bases aligning to TRBD1. The sample comprised CD4+ T cells sorted from blood. The sequence came from a human donor with alopecia areata. The CDR3 loop reads CASSLTPGTGIGYTF. CDR3 sequence (DNA): TGTGCCAGCAGCTTAACGCCAGGGACAGGGATAGGCTACACCTTC.